The entry below gives a single T cell receptor (beta chain) sequence along with its context. Assay: immunoSEQ multiplex PCR; the TCRdb copy retains only in-frame clones and omits some. The profile shows some 150,000 clones, approximately 85% of them singletons. The data were obtained in a study of blood T cell repertoires in COVID-19. Study context: T cells, B-cell-depleted T cells, or PBMCs provided the cDNA or gDNA that served as material.

The sequenced sample consisted of peripheral blood. The clonotype originates from a woman aged 55-69 years with COVID-19, enrolled during active disease.

The CDR3 reads CASSPSRTGFSSQYF. The CDR3 nucleotides read TGTGCCAGCAGCCCATCCCGGACAGGGTTTTCGTCCCAGTACTTC. The chain joins TRBV7-3 to TRBJ2-5; TRBD1 aligns across 8 bases. Germline V lookup: CDR1 SGHTA, CDR2 FQGTGA. Unmatched junction bases numbered 14, after V lost 5 bases and J lost 9 bases. The CDR3 has 15 amino acids.